This T cell receptor beta chain stems from a study of cytomegalovirus exposure and HLA in healthy donors. Overall study results and limits: Per a later analysis, about 17,000 TCR beta sequences showed association with HLA alleles at 0.05 false discovery rate. The study designated roughly 160 TCR beta chains cytomegalovirus-associated. About 87% or about 30% of the time was how often most TCR beta V segments were productive, according to an earlier analysis. Available immune exposure information was restricted to CMV serostatus only.

V was pared by 5 bases and J by 5 bases, with 5 bases of the junction left unmatched. The CDR3 contains 16 residues. Germline lookup yields CDR1 MDHEN and CDR2 SYDVKM. PCR primers comprised 60 Vbeta and 13 Jbeta primers. TCRdb keeps only in-frame clones here, not all; method: immunoSEQ multiplex PCR. In the table there are 140,000 to 150,000 clones, roughly three quarters of which are singletons. In the case of this clone: Antigen specificity is unknown.

The receptor was isolated from a female donor in good health and CMV-seronegative. The chain couples TRBV28 to TRBJ2-3; 15 bases align to TRBD2. Specimen: PBMCs. DNA of the CDR3: TGTGCCAGCAGTCTCGGACTAGCGGGGGGGATAGATACGCAGTATTTT. Translating gives CASSLGLAGGIDTQYF.